The TCR beta chain under discussion was sequenced for a study of blood T cells in healthy people across ages. Per germline, CDR1 LGHNA and CDR2 YNFKEQ. V lost 3 bases and J lost 3, with 11 bases in between. This CDR3 has 14 amino acids. A second about 7 to 12 cycle PCR used barcoded and J-beta primers. Through a template-switch adaptor with 12 random nucleotides, each cDNA molecule received a tag. TCRdb processed the 5' RACE reads anew with MiXCR; each CDR3 protein has one entry. This table has around 1,900,000 distinct CDR3 sequences, around 40% appearing once. The receptor's source is a human donor in good health. The sequencing input was blood. This sequence joins TRBV4-2 and TRBJ1-2; D gene unclear. The DNA for the CDR3 is TGTGCCAGCAGCCAGAGGCCGGAGGACTATGGCTACACCTTC. Translated, it gives CASSQRPEDYGYTF.